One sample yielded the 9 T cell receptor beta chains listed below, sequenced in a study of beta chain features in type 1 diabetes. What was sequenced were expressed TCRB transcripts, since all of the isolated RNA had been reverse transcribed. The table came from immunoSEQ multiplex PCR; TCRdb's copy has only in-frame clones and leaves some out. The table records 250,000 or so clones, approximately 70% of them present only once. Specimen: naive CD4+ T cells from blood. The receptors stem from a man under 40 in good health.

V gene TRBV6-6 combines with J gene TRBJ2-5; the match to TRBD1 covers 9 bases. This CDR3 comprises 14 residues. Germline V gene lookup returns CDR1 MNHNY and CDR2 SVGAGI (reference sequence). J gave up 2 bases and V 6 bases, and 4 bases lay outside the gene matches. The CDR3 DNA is TGTGCCAGCAGGGGACAGGGTTCACAAGAGACCCAGTACTTC. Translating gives CASRGQGSQETQYF.

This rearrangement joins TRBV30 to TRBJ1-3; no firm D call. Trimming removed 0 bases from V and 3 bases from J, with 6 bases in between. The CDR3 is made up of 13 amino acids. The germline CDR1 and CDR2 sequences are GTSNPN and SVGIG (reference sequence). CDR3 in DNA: TGTGCCTGGAGTGTAGGGAGTGGAAACACCATATATTTT. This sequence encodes CAWSVGSGNTIYF.

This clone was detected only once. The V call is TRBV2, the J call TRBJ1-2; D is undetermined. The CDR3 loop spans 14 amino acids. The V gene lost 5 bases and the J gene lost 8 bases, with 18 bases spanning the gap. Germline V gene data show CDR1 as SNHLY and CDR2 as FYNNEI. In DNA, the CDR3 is TGTGCCAGCAGTAACAAGGGAATGCTTCGGGGCTACACCTTC. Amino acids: CASSNKGMLRGYTF.

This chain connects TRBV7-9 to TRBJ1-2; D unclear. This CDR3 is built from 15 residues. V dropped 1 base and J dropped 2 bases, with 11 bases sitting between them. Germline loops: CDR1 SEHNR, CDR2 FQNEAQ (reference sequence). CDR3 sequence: CASSLVKGLNYGYTF. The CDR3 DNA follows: TGTGCCAGCAGCTTAGTTAAAGGGCTCAACTATGGCTACACCTTC.

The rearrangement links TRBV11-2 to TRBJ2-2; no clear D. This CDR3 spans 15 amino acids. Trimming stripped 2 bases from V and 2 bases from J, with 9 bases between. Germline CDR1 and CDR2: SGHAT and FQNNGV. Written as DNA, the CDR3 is TGTGCCAGCAGCTTATACACAGCCAACACCGGGGAGCTGTTTTTT. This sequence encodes CASSLYTANTGELFF.

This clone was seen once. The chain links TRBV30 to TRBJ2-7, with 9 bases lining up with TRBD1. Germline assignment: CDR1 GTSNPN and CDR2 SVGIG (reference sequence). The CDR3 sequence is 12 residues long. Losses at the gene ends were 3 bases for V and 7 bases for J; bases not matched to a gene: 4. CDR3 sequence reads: CAWRQGAGEQYF. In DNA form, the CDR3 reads TGTGCCTGGAGACAGGGGGCTGGGGAGCAGTACTTC.

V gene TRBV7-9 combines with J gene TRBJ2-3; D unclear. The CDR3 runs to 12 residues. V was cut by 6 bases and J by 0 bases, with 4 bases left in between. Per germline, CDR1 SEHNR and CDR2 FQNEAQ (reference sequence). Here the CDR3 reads CASRLSTDTQYF. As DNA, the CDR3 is TGTGCCAGCAGACTGAGCACAGATACGCAGTATTTT.

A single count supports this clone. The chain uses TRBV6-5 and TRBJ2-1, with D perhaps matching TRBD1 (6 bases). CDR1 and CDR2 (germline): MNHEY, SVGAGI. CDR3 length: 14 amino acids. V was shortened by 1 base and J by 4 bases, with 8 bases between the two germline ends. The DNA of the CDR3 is TGTGCCAGCAGTTACTGGGGGCTATACAATGAGCAGTTCTTC. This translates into CASSYWGLYNEQFF.

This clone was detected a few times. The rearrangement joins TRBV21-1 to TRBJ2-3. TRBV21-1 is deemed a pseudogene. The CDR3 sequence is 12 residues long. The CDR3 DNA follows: TGTGCCAGCAGCAAAGTGGCAGATACGCAGTATTTT. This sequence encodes CASSKVADTQYF.